Listed below are T cell receptor beta chains from one sample, sequenced in a study of control samples from healthy donors and cancer patients. Clones were read by immunoSEQ multiplex PCR, and TCRdb kept only the in-frame ones, dropping some. The profile shows 80,000 or so clones, 90% to 95% of them singletons. Input material: blood. The source is a woman aged 40 to 49 in good health. CDR3s include the opening cysteine and the closing phenylalanine or tryptophan. Fields, in order: J gene, D gene, clone size, CDR3 length, V gene, CDR3 protein, CDR3 DNA. The D gene is left open where the match is weak. Rows give clone size only sometimes, using once, few, many, or a class for an expanded clone.

J gene: TRBJ1-5
D gene: .
clone size: .
CDR3 length: 12
V gene: TRBV29-1
CDR3 protein: CSVVFGDQPQHF
CDR3 DNA: TGCAGCGTTGTCTTCGGGGATCAGCCCCAGCATTTT

J gene: TRBJ1-2
D gene: .
clone size: .
CDR3 length: 14
V gene: TRBV5-1
CDR3 protein: CASSLGNLANGYTF
CDR3 DNA: TGCGCCAGCAGCCTGGGTAACCTCGCTAATGGCTACACCTTC

J gene: TRBJ2-1
D gene: TRBD1
clone size: .
CDR3 length: 17
V gene: TRBV24-1
CDR3 protein: CATSDLRGTGVEDEQFF
CDR3 DNA: TGTGCCACCAGTGATTTGAGGGGGACAGGGGTCGAGGATGAGCAGTTCTTC

J gene: TRBJ2-1
D gene: TRBD2
clone size: .
CDR3 length: 16
V gene: TRBV3-1/TRBV3-2
CDR3 protein: CASSYIAGGGYNEQFF
CDR3 DNA: TGTGCCAGCTCCTACATAGCGGGGGGCGGTTACAATGAGCAGTTCTTC

J gene: TRBJ2-2
D gene: .
clone size: .
CDR3 length: 18
V gene: TRBV27
CDR3 protein: CASSLSSMAGKATGELFF
CDR3 DNA: TGTGCCAGCAGTTTATCGAGTATGGCCGGGAAGGCCACCGGGGAGCTGTTTTTT

J gene: TRBJ1-4
D gene: .
clone size: .
CDR3 length: 11
V gene: TRBV20-1
CDR3 protein: CSAGGNEKLFF
CDR3 DNA: TGCAGTGCTGGGGGTAATGAAAAACTGTTTTTT

J gene: TRBJ1-6
D gene: TRBD1
clone size: .
CDR3 length: 14
V gene: TRBV7-8
CDR3 protein: CASSQDRGDSPLHF
CDR3 DNA: TGTGCCAGCAGCCAAGACAGGGGGGATTCACCCCTCCACTTT

J gene: TRBJ2-2
D gene: TRBD1
clone size: .
CDR3 length: 15
V gene: TRBV6-5
CDR3 protein: CASRDRDRGTGELFF
CDR3 DNA: TGTGCCAGCAGGGACCGGGACAGGGGCACCGGGGAGCTGTTTTTT

J gene: TRBJ1-4
D gene: TRBD1
clone size: .
CDR3 length: 14
V gene: TRBV28
CDR3 protein: CASTRQGTNEKLFF
CDR3 DNA: TGTGCCAGTACCAGACAGGGAACTAATGAAAAACTGTTTTTT

J gene: TRBJ1-2
D gene: .
clone size: .
CDR3 length: 13
V gene: TRBV25-1
CDR3 protein: CASSDGARAGYTF
CDR3 DNA: TGTGCCAGCAGTGACGGGGCTAGGGCCGGCTACACCTTC

J gene: TRBJ2-7
D gene: .
clone size: .
CDR3 length: 14
V gene: TRBV18
CDR3 protein: CASSHPPRLYEQYF
CDR3 DNA: TGTGCCAGCTCACACCCCCCTAGGCTCTACGAGCAGTACTTC

J gene: TRBJ2-2
D gene: .
clone size: .
CDR3 length: 14
V gene: TRBV3-1/TRBV3-2
CDR3 protein: CASSYSGSRGELFF
CDR3 DNA: TGTGCCAGCAGCTATAGCGGAAGTAGGGGGGAGCTGTTTTTT

J gene: TRBJ2-1
D gene: .
clone size: .
CDR3 length: 18
V gene: TRBV7-9
CDR3 protein: CASSLVPHASEHYNEQFF
CDR3 DNA: TGTGCCAGCAGCTTAGTCCCCCATGCTAGCGAACATTACAATGAGCAGTTCTTC

J gene: TRBJ2-7
D gene: .
clone size: once
CDR3 length: 15
V gene: TRBV6-2/TRBV6-3
CDR3 protein: CASSYSGRSSYEQYF
CDR3 DNA: TGTGCCAGCAGTTACTCTGGCAGGAGCTCCTACGAGCAGTACTTC

J gene: TRBJ2-1
D gene: .
clone size: .
CDR3 length: 14
V gene: TRBV24-1
CDR3 protein: CATSDPGQNNEQFF
CDR3 DNA: TGTGCCACCAGTGACCCCGGCCAAAACAATGAGCAGTTCTTC

J gene: TRBJ1-5
D gene: .
clone size: .
CDR3 length: 12
V gene: TRBV2
CDR3 protein: CASRDLNQPQHF
CDR3 DNA: TGTGCCAGCAGGGACCTCAATCAGCCCCAGCATTTT

J gene: TRBJ2-7
D gene: TRBD2
clone size: .
CDR3 length: 15
V gene: TRBV9
CDR3 protein: CASSPTGTSSYEQYF
CDR3 DNA: TGTGCCAGCAGCCCAACCGGGACTAGTTCCTACGAGCAGTACTTC

J gene: TRBJ1-1
D gene: TRBD1
clone size: .
CDR3 length: 13
V gene: TRBV9
CDR3 protein: CASSVVQGNEAFF
CDR3 DNA: TGTGCCAGCAGCGTAGTACAGGGGAACGAAGCTTTCTTT

J gene: TRBJ2-5
D gene: .
clone size: .
CDR3 length: 15
V gene: TRBV4-3
CDR3 protein: CASSQDREGKETQYF
CDR3 DNA: TGCGCCAGCAGCCAAGATCGAGAAGGGAAAGAGACCCAGTACTTC

J gene: TRBJ2-7
D gene: .
clone size: .
CDR3 length: 13
V gene: TRBV21-1
CDR3 protein: CASSNTGGGEQYF
CDR3 DNA: TGTGCCAGCAGCAACACAGGGGGCGGCGAGCAGTACTTC

J gene: TRBJ1-6
D gene: .
clone size: few
CDR3 length: 17
V gene: TRBV2
CDR3 protein: CASTPNGIGSYNSPLHF
CDR3 DNA: TGTGCCAGCACCCCGAACGGGATAGGCTCTTATAATTCACCCCTCCACTTT

J gene: TRBJ1-2
D gene: .
clone size: .
CDR3 length: 13
V gene: TRBV12-3/TRBV12-4
CDR3 protein: CASSLGRGKGYTF
CDR3 DNA: TGTGCCAGCAGTTTAGGTAGGGGAAAGGGCTACACCTTC

J gene: TRBJ1-6
D gene: .
clone size: .
CDR3 length: 16
V gene: TRBV18
CDR3 protein: CASSLSSSSYNSPLHF
CDR3 DNA: TGTGCCAGCTCACTTTCGTCTAGCTCCTATAATTCACCCCTCCACTTT

J gene: TRBJ2-5
D gene: TRBD1
clone size: .
CDR3 length: 13
V gene: TRBV27
CDR3 protein: CARGQGAGETQYF
CDR3 DNA: TGTGCCAGAGGTCAGGGGGCAGGCGAGACCCAGTACTTC

J gene: TRBJ2-7
D gene: .
clone size: .
CDR3 length: 11
V gene: TRBV20-1
CDR3 protein: CSARTSNEQYF
CDR3 DNA: TGCAGTGCTCGGACATCGAACGAGCAGTACTTC

J gene: TRBJ2-7
D gene: .
clone size: once
CDR3 length: 14
V gene: TRBV27
CDR3 protein: CASSLLPGTYEQYF
CDR3 DNA: TGTGCCAGCAGTTTACTACCCGGTACCTACGAGCAGTACTTC

J gene: TRBJ2-2
D gene: .
clone size: .
CDR3 length: 16
V gene: TRBV9
CDR3 protein: CASSVGPAQNTGELFF
CDR3 DNA: TGTGCCAGCAGCGTAGGTCCAGCCCAGAACACCGGGGAGCTGTTTTTT

J gene: TRBJ2-1
D gene: TRBD2
clone size: .
CDR3 length: 15
V gene: TRBV18
CDR3 protein: CASSPRTSGSNEQFF
CDR3 DNA: TGTGCCAGCTCACCAAGGACTAGCGGGAGCAATGAGCAGTTCTTC

J gene: TRBJ2-2
D gene: TRBD1
clone size: .
CDR3 length: 13
V gene: TRBV11-3
CDR3 protein: CASGTVGTGELFF
CDR3 DNA: TGTGCCTCCGGGACAGTAGGCACCGGGGAGCTGTTTTTT

J gene: TRBJ2-2
D gene: .
clone size: .
CDR3 length: 13
V gene: TRBV10-2
CDR3 protein: CASSATGIGELFF
CDR3 DNA: TGCGCCAGCAGTGCAACAGGGATCGGGGAGCTGTTTTTT

J gene: TRBJ1-5
D gene: .
clone size: few
CDR3 length: 16
V gene: TRBV19
CDR3 protein: CASSIPAGYSNQPQHF
CDR3 DNA: TGTGCCAGTAGTATTCCGGCGGGTTATAGCAATCAGCCCCAGCATTTT

J gene: TRBJ2-7
D gene: .
clone size: .
CDR3 length: 15
V gene: TRBV10-2
CDR3 protein: CASSEGGRPSYEQYF
CDR3 DNA: TGCGCCAGCAGTGAGGGGGGACGGCCCTCCTACGAGCAGTACTTC

J gene: TRBJ1-3
D gene: .
clone size: .
CDR3 length: 15
V gene: TRBV28
CDR3 protein: CASSFWRASGNTIYF
CDR3 DNA: TGTGCCAGCAGTTTTTGGCGGGCATCTGGAAACACCATATATTTT

J gene: TRBJ1-6
D gene: .
clone size: .
CDR3 length: 16
V gene: TRBV5-4
CDR3 protein: CASSLFRGAGGSPLHF
CDR3 DNA: TGTGCCAGCAGCTTGTTTAGGGGCGCTGGTGGTTCACCCCTCCACTTT

J gene: TRBJ1-1
D gene: .
clone size: once
CDR3 length: 12
V gene: TRBV6-5
CDR3 protein: CASSYLGVEAFF
CDR3 DNA: TGTGCCAGCAGTTATTTGGGAGTTGAAGCTTTCTTT

J gene: TRBJ2-7
D gene: TRBD1
clone size: .
CDR3 length: 13
V gene: TRBV7-2
CDR3 protein: CASNRQGANEQYF
CDR3 DNA: TGTGCCAGCAACAGACAGGGGGCGAACGAGCAGTACTTC

J gene: TRBJ1-4
D gene: .
clone size: .
CDR3 length: 17
V gene: TRBV6-1
CDR3 protein: CASSDRAEQWANEKLFF
CDR3 DNA: TGTGCCAGCAGTGATCGGGCCGAGCAATGGGCTAATGAAAAACTGTTTTTT